This TCR beta chain was captured by sequencing in a study of blood T cell repertoires in COVID-19. Authors' analysis steps: Counts of nucleated cells, estimated from reference gene primer amplification, were obtained. Profiling relied on immunoSEQ multiplex PCR, and the TCRdb table lists in-frame clones only, not all of them. V, J and clone size are those of that table, while D and trimming were read from the DNA. The table lists some 190,000 clones, 82% of them singletons, with approximately 7.8% in the top ten. The V gene's germline CDR1 is KGHDR and CDR2 SFDVKD. The CDR3 is 19 residues long. J gave up 1 base and V 4 bases, and 12 bases lay outside the gene matches.

The chain links TRBV24-1 to TRBJ2-3; TRBD1 agrees at 11 bases. This receptor was identified in a woman aged 55 to 70 with COVID-19, enrolled during active disease. The sequenced sample consisted of peripheral blood. CDR3 sequence: CATSDLRSGTGGGTDTQYF. DNA of the CDR3: TGTGCCACCAGTGACCTTCGATCCGGGACAGGGGGTGGCACAGATACGCAGTATTTT.